The clone carrying this T cell receptor (beta chain) showed up just a few times. Its antigen is still unknown. The data were taken from a study of T cells in Graves' hyperthyroidism and ophthalmopathy. Study-wide results and caveats: The majority of expanded thyroid clonotypes above 0.001 also appeared in blood.

Amplification targeted TCR beta CDR3 regions from RNA transcripts. The HTBI primer set served for first-round RT-PCR of the TCR CDR3. TCRdb re-called the multiplex PCR reads through MiXCR, storing one row per CDR3 protein. Found here are under 650,000 distinct CDR3 sequences, 15% to 20% of them singletons; the top ten hold 3.8%. Germline trimming cut 5 bases from V and 1 base from J; bases unmatched to any gene: 8. Germline-derived CDR1 and CDR2 are LGHNA and YNFKEQ. This CDR3 comprises 16 residues. This receptor was obtained from a woman aged 30 to 39 with Graves' hyperthyroidism. This chain connects TRBV4-2 to TRBJ1-1, with 9 positions matching TRBD1. Sequencing was carried out using blood. Written as DNA, the CDR3 is TGTGCCAGCAGCGAGACAGGGGGAGGGGCGAACACTGAAGCTTTCTTT. As protein: CASSETGGGANTEAFF.